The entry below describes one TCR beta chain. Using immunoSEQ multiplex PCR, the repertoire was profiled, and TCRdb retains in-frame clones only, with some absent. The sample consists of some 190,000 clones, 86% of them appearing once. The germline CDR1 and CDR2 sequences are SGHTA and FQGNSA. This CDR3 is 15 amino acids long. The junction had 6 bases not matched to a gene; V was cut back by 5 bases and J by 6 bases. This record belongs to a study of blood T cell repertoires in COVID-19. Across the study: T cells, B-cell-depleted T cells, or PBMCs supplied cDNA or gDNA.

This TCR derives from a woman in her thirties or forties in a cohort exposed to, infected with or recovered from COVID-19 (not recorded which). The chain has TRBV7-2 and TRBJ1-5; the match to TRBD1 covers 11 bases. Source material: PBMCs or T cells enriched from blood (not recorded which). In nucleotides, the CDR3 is TGTGCCAGCAGCCCGGACAGGGGGCGAGGTCAGCCCCAGCATTTT. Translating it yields CASSPDRGRGQPQHF.